Given below is one TCR beta chain in context. In this sample, this clonotype turned up many times. The clone's antigen remains unknown. The input lacks base qualities; no much larger clone sits a single base away. Germline trimming: 3 bases from V, 10 bases from J; junction bases outside gene matches: 5. CDR3 length: 14 amino acids, cysteine to phenylalanine. Only the CDR3 region is kept as DNA, spanning 42 bases read in frame from base 1. As encoded in the germline V gene, CDR1 is SGDLS while CDR2 is YYNGEE. The sample originates from a study of CD8 T cells in ankylosing spondylitis (TCRdb year 2017). Notes on the research overall: To find TCR variants linked to disease, the study profiled T cell receptor beta repertoires in ankylosing spondylitis patients and healthy donors. Samples of peripheral blood were taken, and for ankylosing spondylitis patients, synovial fluid was collected as well. The whole study cohort included about a hundred healthy donors and 25 ankylosing spondylitis patients.

The investigation overall reported the following: In peripheral blood, the disease-linked clones were found at relatively low frequencies and had a CD8+ phenotype. Blood from ankylosing spondylitis patients appeared to be characterized by a TCR beta motif made up of about 8 highly homologous amino acid variants. The disease-linked clones were reported to be significantly enriched in matched synovial fluid samples from ankylosing spondylitis patients. Some of the motif variants had been reported before in the synovial fluid and blood of reactive arthritis patients, a finding that suggests common disease-initiation mechanisms.

Data came from an Illumina HiSeq 2500. TCR beta libraries were prepared by quantitative 5'-RACE with molecular barcodes. The original pipeline was this. To identify disease-linked TCR variants, a new computational method was used, one built on a probabilistic model of VDJ rearrangement. TCRdb reprocessed the public reads (quality trimming at Q25 with fastp, clone calling with MiXCR) and kept in-frame beta chains. Duplicate CDR3 protein sequences are folded into a single record with the most common DNA and genes. The V and J calls shown here were made by TCRdb, not taken from the authors' results. Within this sample are roughly 490,000 distinct CDR3 sequences, with under 5.5% of them counted one time only. Approximately 3.5% of the sample goes to the ten largest clones.

The rearrangement joined TRBV9 to TRBJ1-6; TRBD1 lines up with 9 middle nucleotides. This sequence was found in a male donor with ankylosing spondylitis. Source material: blood, either unsorted or a sorted T cell fraction (not recorded which). The DNA sequence follows: TGTGCCAGCAGCGCCAGGGACAGGGACTCACCCCTCCACTTT. Its translation reads: CASSARDRDSPLHF.